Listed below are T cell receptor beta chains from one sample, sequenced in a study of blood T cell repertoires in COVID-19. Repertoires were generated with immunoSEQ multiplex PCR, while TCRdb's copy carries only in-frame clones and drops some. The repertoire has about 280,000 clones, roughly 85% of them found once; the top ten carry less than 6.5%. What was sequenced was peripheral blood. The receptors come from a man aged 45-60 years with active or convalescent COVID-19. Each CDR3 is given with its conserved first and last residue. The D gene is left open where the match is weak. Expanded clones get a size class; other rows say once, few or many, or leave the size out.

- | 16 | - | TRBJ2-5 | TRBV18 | TGTGCCAGCTCACCCGCTTCTCCGGGGTCCAGAGAGACCCAGTACTTC | CASSPASPGSRETQYF
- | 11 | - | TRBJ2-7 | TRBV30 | TGTGCCTGGAGTCCAGGGAAGGGGCAGTACTTC | CAWSPGKGQYF
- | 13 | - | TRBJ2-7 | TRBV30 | TGTGCCTGGAGTTCCCAGGGCCCCAACGAGCAGTACTTC | CAWSSQGPNEQYF
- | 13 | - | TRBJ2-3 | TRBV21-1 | TGTGCCAGCAGCAAAGGAGGCACAGATACGCAGTATTTT | CASSKGGTDTQYF
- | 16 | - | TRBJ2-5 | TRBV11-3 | TGTGCCAGCAGCACAACGTGGGGCACCTCAAGGGAGACCCAGTACTTC | CASSTTWGTSRETQYF
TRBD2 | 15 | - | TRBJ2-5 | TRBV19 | TGTGCCAGTAGTGGGACTAGCGGTACCTTGGAGACCCAGTACTTC | CASSGTSGTLETQYF
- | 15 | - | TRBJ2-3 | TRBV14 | TGTGCCAGCAGCCAACAGGTTGGGGGCTCAGATACGCAGTATTTT | CASSQQVGGSDTQYF
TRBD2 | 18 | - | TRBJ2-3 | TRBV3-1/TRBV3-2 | TGTGCCAGCAGCCAAGATATGACTAGCGGGAGGCGATTAGATACGCAGTATTTT | CASSQDMTSGRRLDTQYF
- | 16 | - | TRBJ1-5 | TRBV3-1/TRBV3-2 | TGTGCCAGCAGCCAAGGGGCGCCCCAGGTCAATCAGCCCCAGCATTTT | CASSQGAPQVNQPQHF
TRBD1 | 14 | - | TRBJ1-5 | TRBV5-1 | TGCGCCAGCAGCCGACAGGGGGGAGAGCAGCCCCAGCATTTT | CASSRQGGEQPQHF
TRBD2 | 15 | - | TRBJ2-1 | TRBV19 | TGTGCCAGTAGTATCCCAGCGGGAGAGTACAATGAGCAGTTCTTC | CASSIPAGEYNEQFF
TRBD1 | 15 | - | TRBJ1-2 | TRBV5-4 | TGTGCCAGCAGCTTCAAGACAGGGGCGAACTATGGCTACACCTTC | CASSFKTGANYGYTF
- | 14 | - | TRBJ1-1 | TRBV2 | TGTGCCAGCAGAGAACAGGGTGGGAACACTGAAGCTTTCTTT | CASREQGGNTEAFF
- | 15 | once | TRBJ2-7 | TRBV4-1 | TGCGCCAGCAGCCAAGAAACTTACCCTATCTACGAGCAGTACTTC | CASSQETYPIYEQYF
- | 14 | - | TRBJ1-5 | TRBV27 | TGTGCCAGCAGTTTAAGCAGGCTCAATCAGCCCCAGCATTTT | CASSLSRLNQPQHF
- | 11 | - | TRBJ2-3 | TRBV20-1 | TGCAGTGCTAGTTTGGAGGATACGCAGTATTTT | CSASLEDTQYF
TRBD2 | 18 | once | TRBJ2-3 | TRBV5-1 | TGCGCCAGCAGCTTGGTTCGTCTGGGACTAGCGGAACCAGATACGCAGTATTTT | CASSLVRLGLAEPDTQYF
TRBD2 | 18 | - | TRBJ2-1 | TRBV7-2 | TGTGCCAGCAGCCAGAGACTAGCGGGAGGTTTGTCCTACAATGAGCAGTTCTTC | CASSQRLAGGLSYNEQFF
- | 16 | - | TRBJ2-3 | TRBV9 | TGTGCCAGCAGCTACGTCGGACAAGCAAACACAGATACGCAGTATTTT | CASSYVGQANTDTQYF
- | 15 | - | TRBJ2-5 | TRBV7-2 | TGTGCCAGCAGCTTAGTTTCCGGGGAAGCAGAGACCCAGTACTTC | CASSLVSGEAETQYF
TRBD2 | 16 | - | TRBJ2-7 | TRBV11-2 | TGTGCCAGCAGCTTAGATCTGGCGGGAGGAGGCCACGAGCAGTACTTC | CASSLDLAGGGHEQYF
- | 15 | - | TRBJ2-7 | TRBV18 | TGTGCCAGCTCACCGCTGCGGGACCTCTCCGACGAGCAGTACTTC | CASSPLRDLSDEQYF
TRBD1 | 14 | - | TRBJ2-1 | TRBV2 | TGTGCCAGCTTGACAGGGAGCTCCTACAATGAGCAGTTCTTC | CASLTGSSYNEQFF
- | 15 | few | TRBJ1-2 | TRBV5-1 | TGCGCCAGCAGCCCCCTGCCGTCGGGGAACTATGGCTACACCTTC | CASSPLPSGNYGYTF
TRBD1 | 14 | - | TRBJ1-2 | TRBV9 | TGTGCCAGCAGCGTGGCAGGGGGCATTGGTGGCTACACCTTC | CASSVAGGIGGYTF
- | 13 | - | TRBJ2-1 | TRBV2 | TGTGCCACCCTAGGAGACGGATCTAATGAGCAGTTCTTC | CATLGDGSNEQFF
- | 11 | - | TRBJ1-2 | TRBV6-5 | TGTGCCAGCAGTCAACAGGGCTCCGGAACCTTC | CASSQQGSGTF
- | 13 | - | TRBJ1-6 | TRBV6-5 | TGTGCCAGCAACGGGGATATCGGCTCACCCCTCCACTTT | CASNGDIGSPLHF
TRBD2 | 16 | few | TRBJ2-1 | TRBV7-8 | TGTGCCAGCAGCTTTCCGAATAGCGGGAAGGGGAATGAGCAGTTCTTC | CASSFPNSGKGNEQFF
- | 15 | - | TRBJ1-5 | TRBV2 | TGTGCCAGCTACAACGAGGTTCAGCCGAACCAGCCCCAGCATTTT | CASYNEVQPNQPQHF
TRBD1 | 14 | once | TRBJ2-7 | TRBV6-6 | TGTGCCAGCAGTGACAGGGGCCCCTTCTACGAGCAGTACTTC | CASSDRGPFYEQYF
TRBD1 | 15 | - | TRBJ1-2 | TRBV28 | TGTGCCAGTCCCCGCGCAGGGGGCAGATACTATGGCTACACCTTC | CASPRAGGRYYGYTF
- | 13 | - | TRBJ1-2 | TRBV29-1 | TGCAGCGTTGAACCCAGGGAGGACTATGGCTACACCTTC | CSVEPREDYGYTF
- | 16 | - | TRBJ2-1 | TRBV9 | TGTGCCAGCAGCCCGAGGGTAGCCTCCAAAGGCAATGAGCAGTTCTTC | CASSPRVASKGNEQFF
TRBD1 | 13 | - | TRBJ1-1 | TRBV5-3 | TGTGTCAAGCCAACAGGGGGCCACACTGAAGCTTTCTTT | CVKPTGGHTEAFF